The rows below give T cell receptor beta chains drawn from one sample of a study of identical twins. TCRdb re-derived calls from the 5' RACE reads in MiXCR, one entry per CDR3 protein. Among more than 400,000 distinct CDR3 sequences listed, roughly 15% were seen once. These data were also reused for a study on yellow fever vaccine responses in identical twins.

Sequencing was performed on CD4+ T cells sorted from blood. The source is a woman between 18 and 29 years old in good health. Each CDR3 is given with its conserved first and last residue. D genes are given only for firm matches. Clone size is shown for a subset of rows, as once, few, many or a class of expanded clone.

v_gene: TRBV3-1
abundance: few
d_gene: .
j_gene: TRBJ1-5
CDR3aa: CASSQGSSSNQPQHF
CDR3nt: TGTGCCAGCAGCCAGGGTTCTAGTAGCAATCAGCCCCAGCATTTT

v_gene: TRBV7-9
abundance: few
d_gene: TRBD2
j_gene: TRBJ2-3
CDR3aa: CASSLGGLAGPTDTQYF
CDR3nt: TGTGCCAGCAGCTTAGGTGGACTAGCGGGACCCACAGATACGCAGTATTTT

v_gene: TRBV5-5
abundance: few
d_gene: .
j_gene: TRBJ1-6
CDR3aa: CASSLGEIPSPLHF
CDR3nt: TGTGCCAGCAGCTTGGGGGAGATACCTTCACCCCTCCACTTT

v_gene: TRBV20-1
abundance: .
d_gene: TRBD1
j_gene: TRBJ1-3
CDR3aa: CSASTGGGNTIYF
CDR3nt: TGCAGTGCTAGCACAGGGGGTGGAAACACCATATATTTT

v_gene: TRBV29-1
abundance: .
d_gene: .
j_gene: TRBJ2-2
CDR3aa: CSVEKQGGELFF
CDR3nt: TGCAGCGTTGAGAAGCAGGGCGGGGAGCTGTTTTTT

v_gene: TRBV5-1
abundance: .
d_gene: TRBD1
j_gene: TRBJ1-1
CDR3aa: CASSITTGVDTEAFF
CDR3nt: TGCGCCAGCAGCATAACGACAGGGGTGGACACTGAAGCTTTCTTT

v_gene: TRBV20-1
abundance: .
d_gene: .
j_gene: TRBJ2-2
CDR3aa: CSARIGTLNTGELFF
CDR3nt: TGCAGTGCTAGAATCGGTACCCTGAACACCGGGGAGCTGTTTTTT

v_gene: TRBV12-3/TRBV12-4
abundance: .
d_gene: .
j_gene: TRBJ2-6
CDR3aa: CAISFGPRGLISGANVLTF
CDR3nt: TGTGCCATCAGTTTCGGCCCCAGGGGCTTAATCTCTGGGGCCAACGTCCTGACTTTC

v_gene: TRBV20-1
abundance: .
d_gene: TRBD2
j_gene: TRBJ2-3
CDR3aa: CSARDYTSGGPQRVTDTQYF
CDR3nt: TGCAGTGCTAGAGATTACACTAGCGGGGGGCCACAACGAGTTACAGATACGCAGTATTTT

v_gene: TRBV5-1
abundance: few
d_gene: .
j_gene: TRBJ2-7
CDR3aa: CASSLGFYSYEQYF
CDR3nt: TGCGCCAGCAGCTTAGGCTTCTACTCCTACGAGCAGTACTTC

v_gene: TRBV19
abundance: .
d_gene: TRBD1
j_gene: TRBJ2-2
CDR3aa: CASSRTGQGSNTGELFF
CDR3nt: TGTGCCAGTAGTAGAACGGGACAGGGCTCGAACACCGGGGAGCTGTTTTTT

v_gene: TRBV7-8
abundance: .
d_gene: .
j_gene: TRBJ2-3
CDR3aa: CASSYLTGVADTQYF
CDR3nt: TGTGCCAGCAGCTACCTGACAGGAGTAGCAGATACGCAGTATTTT

v_gene: TRBV10-3
abundance: .
d_gene: TRBD2
j_gene: TRBJ2-3
CDR3aa: CAIRDHLAGGADTQYF
CDR3nt: TGTGCCATCAGAGACCACCTAGCGGGGGGCGCAGATACGCAGTATTTT

v_gene: TRBV5-1
abundance: many
d_gene: .
j_gene: TRBJ1-5
CDR3aa: CASSLDGTMGQPQHF
CDR3nt: TGCGCCAGCAGCTTGGATGGGACCATGGGTCAGCCCCAGCATTTT

v_gene: TRBV10-3
abundance: few
d_gene: .
j_gene: TRBJ1-1
CDR3aa: CAISELRVGETEAFF
CDR3nt: TGTGCCATCAGTGAGTTAAGGGTTGGTGAAACTGAAGCTTTCTTT

v_gene: TRBV2
abundance: .
d_gene: .
j_gene: TRBJ1-1
CDR3aa: CASKYHTEAFF
CDR3nt: TGTGCCAGCAAATATCACACTGAAGCTTTCTTT

v_gene: TRBV11-2
abundance: .
d_gene: TRBD2
j_gene: TRBJ2-3
CDR3aa: CASSLYGADSGKGNTQYF
CDR3nt: TGTGCCAGCAGCTTGTATGGAGCTGATAGCGGGAAAGGAAATACGCAGTATTTT

v_gene: TRBV10-3
abundance: .
d_gene: .
j_gene: TRBJ2-3
CDR3aa: CAISWGGPQDTQYF
CDR3nt: TGTGCCATCAGTTGGGGGGGGCCACAAGATACGCAGTATTTT

v_gene: TRBV20-1
abundance: .
d_gene: TRBD1
j_gene: TRBJ1-1
CDR3aa: CSARFGQGAVEAFF
CDR3nt: TGCAGTGCTAGATTCGGACAGGGGGCTGTTGAAGCTTTCTTT

v_gene: TRBV3-1
abundance: .
d_gene: TRBD2
j_gene: TRBJ2-5
CDR3aa: CASSQGGGGTGETQYF
CDR3nt: TGTGCCAGCAGCCAAGGAGGCGGGGGAACGGGAGAGACCCAGTACTTC

v_gene: TRBV5-1
abundance: few
d_gene: .
j_gene: TRBJ2-1
CDR3aa: CASSTFSSSSYNEQFF
CDR3nt: TGCGCCAGCAGCACCTTCAGCTCGAGCTCCTACAATGAGCAGTTCTTC

v_gene: TRBV11-2
abundance: few
d_gene: TRBD2
j_gene: TRBJ2-5
CDR3aa: CASSLSAGGPQETQYF
CDR3nt: TGTGCCAGCAGCTTATCAGCGGGGGGTCCCCAAGAGACCCAGTACTTC

v_gene: TRBV7-9
abundance: few
d_gene: .
j_gene: TRBJ1-1
CDR3aa: CASSSRGSTEAFF
CDR3nt: TGTGCCAGCAGCTCCAGGGGCTCCACTGAAGCTTTCTTT

v_gene: TRBV28
abundance: few
d_gene: .
j_gene: TRBJ2-3
CDR3aa: CASSSEGAGADTQYF
CDR3nt: TGTGCCAGCAGTTCAGAGGGAGCCGGGGCAGATACGCAGTATTTT

v_gene: TRBV6-1
abundance: many
d_gene: .
j_gene: TRBJ1-4
CDR3aa: CASSKRLYEKLFF
CDR3nt: TGTGCCAGCAGCAAGCGGTTATACGAAAAACTGTTTTTT

v_gene: TRBV5-1
abundance: many
d_gene: .
j_gene: TRBJ2-5
CDR3aa: CASRVDTQETQYF
CDR3nt: TGCGCCAGCAGGGTGGACACCCAAGAGACCCAGTACTTC

v_gene: TRBV20-1
abundance: few
d_gene: .
j_gene: TRBJ1-1
CDR3aa: CRGIWGNTEAFF
CDR3nt: TGCAGGGGAATATGGGGGAACACTGAAGCTTTCTTT

v_gene: TRBV28
abundance: .
d_gene: TRBD1
j_gene: TRBJ1-5
CDR3aa: CASRGGQGGNQPQHF
CDR3nt: TGTGCCAGCAGGGGCGGACAGGGCGGCAATCAGCCCCAGCATTTT

v_gene: TRBV25-1
abundance: .
d_gene: .
j_gene: TRBJ2-1
CDR3aa: CASSPAPGSSYNEQFF
CDR3nt: TGTGCCAGCAGCCCCGCCCCAGGGTCCTCCTACAATGAGCAGTTCTTC

v_gene: TRBV7-6
abundance: .
d_gene: .
j_gene: TRBJ1-6
CDR3aa: CASSLALPNSPLHF
CDR3nt: TGTGCCAGCAGCTTAGCCCTACCTAATTCACCCCTCCACTTT

v_gene: TRBV29-1
abundance: .
d_gene: .
j_gene: TRBJ2-7
CDR3aa: CSVLHTGYEQYF
CDR3nt: TGCAGCGTTCTCCATACAGGATACGAGCAGTACTTC

v_gene: TRBV10-3
abundance: few
d_gene: TRBD1
j_gene: TRBJ1-5
CDR3aa: CATLRDRGSNQPQHF
CDR3nt: TGTGCCACGTTGCGGGACAGGGGTAGCAATCAGCCCCAGCATTTT

v_gene: TRBV20-1
abundance: .
d_gene: .
j_gene: TRBJ1-2
CDR3aa: CSARDQGTPLGYGYTF
CDR3nt: TGCAGTGCTAGAGATCAAGGGACACCCCTGGGCTATGGCTACACCTTC

v_gene: TRBV29-1
abundance: few
d_gene: .
j_gene: TRBJ1-4
CDR3aa: CSEDNPRVGEKLFF
CDR3nt: TGCAGCGAAGATAACCCCCGGGTGGGTGAAAAACTGTTTTTT

v_gene: TRBV12-5
abundance: .
d_gene: TRBD2
j_gene: TRBJ2-1
CDR3aa: CASGLVLAELLGEQFF
CDR3nt: TGTGCTAGTGGTTTGGTACTAGCGGAGCTTTTGGGTGAGCAGTTCTTC

v_gene: TRBV12-3/TRBV12-4
abundance: few
d_gene: .
j_gene: TRBJ2-1
CDR3aa: CASSLVGPGNNEQFF
CDR3nt: TGTGCCAGCAGTTTGGTGGGTCCGGGAAACAATGAGCAGTTCTTC

v_gene: TRBV10-3
abundance: .
d_gene: TRBD2
j_gene: TRBJ2-1
CDR3aa: CAIGGAGGPYNEQFF
CDR3nt: TGTGCCATCGGTGGGGCGGGAGGGCCCTACAATGAGCAGTTCTTC

v_gene: TRBV15
abundance: .
d_gene: .
j_gene: TRBJ2-1
CDR3aa: CATSSFDEQFF
CDR3nt: TGTGCCACCTCTTCTTTCGATGAGCAGTTCTTC

v_gene: TRBV6-5
abundance: few
d_gene: TRBD2
j_gene: TRBJ2-1
CDR3aa: CASSYSLAGVGEQFF
CDR3nt: TGTGCCAGCAGTTACTCTCTAGCGGGGGTTGGTGAGCAGTTCTTC

v_gene: TRBV5-6
abundance: many
d_gene: TRBD1
j_gene: TRBJ2-3
CDR3aa: CASSSDRGVGQYF
CDR3nt: TGTGCCAGCAGCTCGGACAGGGGAGTGGGGCAGTATTTT

v_gene: TRBV28
abundance: .
d_gene: .
j_gene: TRBJ1-1
CDR3aa: CASTQSSLTEAFF
CDR3nt: TGTGCCAGCACCCAAAGTTCGCTCACTGAAGCTTTCTTT

v_gene: TRBV4-2
abundance: many
d_gene: .
j_gene: TRBJ2-3
CDR3aa: CASAATEVGYTQYF
CDR3nt: TGTGCCAGCGCCGCTACCGAAGTGGGGTATACGCAGTATTTT

v_gene: TRBV3-1
abundance: many
d_gene: .
j_gene: TRBJ2-1
CDR3aa: CASSQDSRNEQFF
CDR3nt: TGTGCCAGCAGCCAAGATTCACGTAATGAGCAGTTCTTC

v_gene: TRBV7-9
abundance: .
d_gene: .
j_gene: TRBJ2-2
CDR3aa: CASSRTYSGITGELFF
CDR3nt: TGTGCCAGCAGCCGTACCTATTCAGGGATCACCGGGGAGCTGTTTTTT

v_gene: TRBV12-3/TRBV12-4
abundance: .
d_gene: TRBD2
j_gene: TRBJ2-5
CDR3aa: CASSTAGGTGETQYF
CDR3nt: TGTGCCAGCAGCACGGCGGGGGGAACCGGAGAGACCCAGTACTTC

v_gene: TRBV11-1
abundance: few
d_gene: .
j_gene: TRBJ2-7
CDR3aa: CASSSNRLEQYF
CDR3nt: TGTGCCAGCAGCTCCAACCGACTCGAGCAGTACTTC

v_gene: TRBV29-1
abundance: .
d_gene: TRBD2
j_gene: TRBJ2-5
CDR3aa: CSVQGLAETQYF
CDR3nt: TGCAGCGTCCAGGGACTAGCCGAGACCCAGTACTTC

v_gene: TRBV2
abundance: few
d_gene: TRBD1
j_gene: TRBJ2-2
CDR3aa: CASSEWTGSGELFF
CDR3nt: TGTGCCAGCAGTGAGTGGACAGGTTCTGGGGAGCTGTTTTTT

v_gene: TRBV20-1
abundance: few
d_gene: TRBD1
j_gene: TRBJ1-1
CDR3aa: CSAGQESLMNTEAFF
CDR3nt: TGCAGTGCGGGACAGGAAAGCCTAATGAACACTGAAGCTTTCTTT

v_gene: TRBV7-9
abundance: few
d_gene: .
j_gene: TRBJ2-6
CDR3aa: CASSLGGSSSGANVLTF
CDR3nt: TGTGCCAGCAGCTTAGGAGGGTCCAGCTCTGGGGCCAACGTCCTGACTTTC

v_gene: TRBV3-1
abundance: few
d_gene: .
j_gene: TRBJ1-4
CDR3aa: CASSQDGVRGSATNEKLFF
CDR3nt: TGTGCCAGCAGCCAAGATGGTGTCCGGGGGAGTGCAACTAATGAAAAACTGTTTTTT

v_gene: TRBV12-3/TRBV12-4
abundance: .
d_gene: TRBD2
j_gene: TRBJ2-3
CDR3aa: CASSTIAGGPDTQYF
CDR3nt: TGTGCCAGCAGTACCATAGCGGGAGGCCCAGATACGCAGTATTTT

v_gene: TRBV12-3/TRBV12-4
abundance: few
d_gene: .
j_gene: TRBJ1-2
CDR3aa: CASSSQTANYGYTF
CDR3nt: TGTGCCAGCAGCTCGCAGACAGCTAACTATGGCTACACCTTC

v_gene: TRBV12-3/TRBV12-4
abundance: many
d_gene: .
j_gene: TRBJ1-6
CDR3aa: CASSSDVYNSPLHF
CDR3nt: TGTGCCAGCAGTTCGGACGTGTATAATTCACCCCTCCACTTT

v_gene: TRBV28
abundance: .
d_gene: TRBD1
j_gene: TRBJ1-6
CDR3aa: CASSPMGQPNSPLHF
CDR3nt: TGTGCCAGCAGCCCGATGGGACAGCCTAATTCACCCCTCCACTTT